The source of this T cell receptor beta chain is a study of blood T cells in healthy people across ages. A second PCR, run for about 6 to 11 cycles, used a sample-barcoded 5' primer plus a J-beta primer mix. A 12-random-nucleotide template-switch adaptor tagged each cDNA molecule. TCRdb re-analysed the 5' RACE reads in MiXCR, keeping a single row per CDR3 protein. The sample lists 550,000 to 750,000 distinct CDR3 sequences, around 20% occurring once. With respect to this clonotype: Its antigen is still unknown.

Broader study findings: Naive and antigen-experienced cells were not separated, limiting conclusive comparison. Roughly linear age-related decline in beta diversity appeared, significant by age about 40.

V was clipped by 3 bases and J by 9 bases; unmatched bases: 8. The CDR3 contains 15 residues. CDR1 is SGDLS and CDR2 is YYNGEE in the germline V gene. This clonotype was obtained from a man aged 70 or older in good health. The chain has TRBV9 and TRBJ1-4, with TRBD1 identical over 10 bases. Sequences were obtained from blood. The CDR3 loop reads CASSAYGTGAKKLFF. The CDR3 DNA follows: TGTGCCAGCAGCGCCTATGGGACAGGGGCCAAAAAACTGTTTTTT.